The source of this T cell receptor (beta chain) is a study of control samples from healthy donors and cancer patients. Germline V gene data show CDR1 as LNHDA and CDR2 as SQIVND (reference sequence). The CDR3 has 16 amino acids. V trimming: 5 bases; J trimming: 4 bases; junction bases outside the gene matches: 11. The table came from immunoSEQ multiplex PCR; TCRdb's copy has only in-frame clones and leaves some out. The sample includes approximately 100,000 clones, around 88% of them seen just once. Sequenced sample: blood. This receptor was identified in a man aged 25-45 years in good health. V and J are TRBV19 and TRBJ1-2; TRBD1 matches at 9 bases. The CDR3 nucleotides are TGTGCCAGTAGTCTTGGAGGGACAGGGATCGGCTATGGCTACACCTTC. Translating it yields CASSLGGTGIGYGYTF.